The 2 T cell receptor beta chains below all came from one sample that was sequenced in a study of cytomegalovirus exposure and HLA in healthy donors. In the PCR, 60 Vbeta and 13 Jbeta primers were used. The repertoire was sequenced with immunoSEQ multiplex PCR; TCRdb's copy has only in-frame clones and lacks some. This sample has about 130,000 clones, with around 76% found just once. Sequenced sample: PBMCs. These TCRs come from a woman in her 50s in good health and CMV-seronegative.

In nucleotides, the CDR3 is TGCGCCAGCAGCCCAGGGACAGGGGGGTCCAATCAGCCCCAGCATTTT. This translates into CASSPGTGGSNQPQHF. The chain uses TRBV5-1 and TRBJ1-5; 11 bases agree with TRBD1. Germline values: CDR1 SGHRS, CDR2 YFSETQ. The length of the CDR3 is 16 residues. J lost 3 bases, V lost 4 bases, and 6 bases had no gene match.

The chain uses TRBV27 and TRBJ2-5, with 8 bases lining up with TRBD1. V lost 0 bases and J lost 7; bases outside the gene matches: 13. The germline CDR1 and CDR2 sequences are MNHEY and SMNVEV (reference sequence). The CDR3 loop spans 17 amino acids. CDR3 sequence reads: CASSLSGRPGGRGTQYF. The CDR3 nucleotides are TGTGCCAGCAGTTTATCAGGGAGGCCAGGGGGCAGGGGGACCCAGTACTTC.